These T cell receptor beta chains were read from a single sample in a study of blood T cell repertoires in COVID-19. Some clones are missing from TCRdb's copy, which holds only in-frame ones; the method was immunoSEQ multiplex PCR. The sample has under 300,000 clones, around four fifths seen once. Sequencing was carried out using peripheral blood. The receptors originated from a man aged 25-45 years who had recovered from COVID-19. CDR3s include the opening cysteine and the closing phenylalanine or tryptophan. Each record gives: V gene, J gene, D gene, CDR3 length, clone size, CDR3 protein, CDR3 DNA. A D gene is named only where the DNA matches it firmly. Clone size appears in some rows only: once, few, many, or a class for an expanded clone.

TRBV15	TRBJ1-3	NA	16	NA	CATSREGGFFGNTIYF	TGTGCCACCAGCAGAGAAGGAGGGTTTTTTGGAAACACCATATATTTT
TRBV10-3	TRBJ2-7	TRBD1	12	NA	CATGQGRREQYF	TGTGCCACAGGACAGGGGAGGAGGGAGCAGTACTTC
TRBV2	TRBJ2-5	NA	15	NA	CASSDALSGGETQYF	TGTGCCAGCAGTGATGCGCTCTCGGGTGGAGAGACCCAGTACTTC
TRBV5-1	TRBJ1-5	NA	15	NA	CASSLSGASNQPQHF	TGCGCCAGCAGCTTGAGTGGGGCTAGCAATCAGCCCCAGCATTTT
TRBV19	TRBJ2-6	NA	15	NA	CASRDIRSGANVLTF	TGTGCCAGTAGGGACATCCGCTCTGGGGCCAACGTCCTGACTTTC
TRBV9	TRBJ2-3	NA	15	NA	CASSVTGTGTDTQYF	TGTGCCAGCAGCGTGACAGGGACTGGGACAGATACGCAGTATTTT
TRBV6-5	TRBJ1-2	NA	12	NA	CASRTDVLGYTF	TGTGCCAGCAGGACAGATGTCCTTGGCTACACCTTC
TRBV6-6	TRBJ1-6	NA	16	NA	CASSPRIGANNSPLHF	TGTGCCAGCAGCCCCCGGATAGGGGCGAATAATTCACCCCTCCACTTT
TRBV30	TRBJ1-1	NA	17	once	CAWRIRTSVLGASEAFF	TGTGCCTGGAGGATTCGGACGAGCGTTTTGGGAGCTTCTGAAGCTTTCTTT
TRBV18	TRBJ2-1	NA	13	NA	CASSSLDGDEQFF	TGTGCCAGCTCGTCTCTCGACGGGGATGAGCAGTTCTTC
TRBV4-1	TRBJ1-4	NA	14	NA	CASGSAWGHEKLFF	TGCGCCAGCGGATCGGCCTGGGGGCATGAAAAACTGTTTTTT
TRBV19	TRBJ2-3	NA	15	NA	CASSIDSGVTDTQYF	TGTGCCAGTAGTATAGATTCGGGGGTCACGGATACGCAGTATTTT
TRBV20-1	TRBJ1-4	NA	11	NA	CSAYVNEKLFF	TGCAGTGCTTATGTTAATGAAAAACTGTTTTTT
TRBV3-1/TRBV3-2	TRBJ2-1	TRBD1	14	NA	CASSQGTGRNEQFF	TGTGCCAGCAGCCAAGGGACAGGGAGGAATGAGCAGTTCTTC
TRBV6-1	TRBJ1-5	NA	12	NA	CASSEPQGAQHF	TGTGCCAGCAGTGAACCGCAGGGTGCCCAGCATTTT
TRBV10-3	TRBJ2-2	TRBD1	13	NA	CAIGTGNTGELFF	TGTGCCATAGGGACAGGCAACACCGGGGAGCTGTTTTTT
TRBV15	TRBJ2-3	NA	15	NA	CATSRLRDSTDTQYF	TGTGCCACCAGCAGACTCCGGGACTCCACAGATACGCAGTATTTT
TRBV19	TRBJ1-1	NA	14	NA	CASSIGQRNTEAFF	TGTGCCAGTAGTATCGGACAACGGAACACTGAAGCTTTCTTT
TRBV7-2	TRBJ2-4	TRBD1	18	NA	CASSLAGQAGLAKNIQYF	TGTGCCAGCAGCTTAGCGGGACAGGCCGGGCTAGCCAAAAACATTCAGTACTTC
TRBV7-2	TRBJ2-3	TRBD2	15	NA	CASSFLAGGPDTQYF	TGTGCCAGCAGCTTCTTAGCGGGGGGGCCAGATACGCAGTATTTT
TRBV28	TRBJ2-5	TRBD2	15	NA	CASSFLAGGLETQYF	TGTGCCAGCAGTTTTCTGGCGGGGGGGCTGGAGACCCAGTACTTC
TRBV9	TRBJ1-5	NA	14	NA	CASSPDILDQPQHF	TGTGCCAGCAGCCCGGACATTTTAGATCAGCCCCAGCATTTT